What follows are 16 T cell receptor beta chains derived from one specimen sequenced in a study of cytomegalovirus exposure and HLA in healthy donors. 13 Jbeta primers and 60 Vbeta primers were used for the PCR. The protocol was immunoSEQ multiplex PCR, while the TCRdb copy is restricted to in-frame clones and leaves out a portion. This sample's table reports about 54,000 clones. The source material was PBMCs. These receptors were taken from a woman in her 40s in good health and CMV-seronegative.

CDR3 region: CASKIERASDEQFF. Here the CDR3 DNA reads TGCGCCAGCAAAATAGAGCGGGCAAGTGATGAGCAGTTCTTC. The chain is built from TRBV4-1 and TRBJ2-1; D possibly corresponds to TRBD2 (6 bases). The CDR3 is 14 residues long. CDR1 is MGHRA, CDR2 YSYEKL, per germline. With 7 bases removed from V and 8 bases from J, the gap between germline ends came to 18 bases.

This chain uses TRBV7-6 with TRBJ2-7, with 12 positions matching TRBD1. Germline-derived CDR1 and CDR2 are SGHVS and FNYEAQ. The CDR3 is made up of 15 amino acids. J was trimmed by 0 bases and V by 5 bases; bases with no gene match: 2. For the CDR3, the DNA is TGTGCCAGCAGCCCGGGACAGGGGGCCTCCTACGAGCAGTACTTC. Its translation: CASSPGQGASYEQYF.

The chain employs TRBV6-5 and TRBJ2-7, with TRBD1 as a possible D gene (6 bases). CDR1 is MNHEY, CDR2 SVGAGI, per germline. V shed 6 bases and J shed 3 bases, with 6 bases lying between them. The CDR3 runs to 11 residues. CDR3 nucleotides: TGTGCCAGCAGGGACAGCTACGAGCAGTACTTC. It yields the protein CASRDSYEQYF.

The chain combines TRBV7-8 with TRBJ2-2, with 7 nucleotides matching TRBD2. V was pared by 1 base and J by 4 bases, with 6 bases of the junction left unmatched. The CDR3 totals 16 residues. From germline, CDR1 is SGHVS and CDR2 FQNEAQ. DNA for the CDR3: TGTGCCAGCAGCTTAGGAGCGGGATTCTTCACCGGGGAGCTGTTTTTT. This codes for CASSLGAGFFTGELFF.

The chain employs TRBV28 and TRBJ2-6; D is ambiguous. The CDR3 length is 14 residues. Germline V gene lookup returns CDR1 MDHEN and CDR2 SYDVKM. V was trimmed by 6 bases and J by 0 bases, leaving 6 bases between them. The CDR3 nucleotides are TGTGCCAGCAGGCTATCCTCTGGGGCCAACGTCCTGACTTTC. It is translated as CASRLSSGANVLTF.

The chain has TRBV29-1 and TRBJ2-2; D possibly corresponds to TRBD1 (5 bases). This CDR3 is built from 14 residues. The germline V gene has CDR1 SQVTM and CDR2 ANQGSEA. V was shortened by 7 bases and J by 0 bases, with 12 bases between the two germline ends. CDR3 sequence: CSAYRTPNTGELFF. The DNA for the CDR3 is TGCAGCGCCTACCGGACACCGAACACCGGGGAGCTGTTTTTT.

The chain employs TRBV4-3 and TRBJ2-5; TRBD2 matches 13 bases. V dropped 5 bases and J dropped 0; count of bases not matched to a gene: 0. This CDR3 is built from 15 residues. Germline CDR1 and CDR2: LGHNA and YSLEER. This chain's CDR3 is CASSGLAGDQETQYF. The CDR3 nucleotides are TGCGCCAGCAGCGGACTAGCGGGAGACCAAGAGACCCAGTACTTC.

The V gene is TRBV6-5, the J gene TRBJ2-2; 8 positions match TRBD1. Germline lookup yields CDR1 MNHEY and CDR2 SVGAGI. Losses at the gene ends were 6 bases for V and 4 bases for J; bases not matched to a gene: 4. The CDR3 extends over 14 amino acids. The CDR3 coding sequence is TGTGCCAGCAGACAGGGGGACTTCACCGGGGAGCTGTTTTTT. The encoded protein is CASRQGDFTGELFF.

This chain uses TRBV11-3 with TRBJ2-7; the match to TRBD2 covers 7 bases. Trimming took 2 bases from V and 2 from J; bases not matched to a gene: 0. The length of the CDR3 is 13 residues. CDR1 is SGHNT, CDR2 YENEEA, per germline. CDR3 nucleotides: TGTGCCAGCAGCTTAAGCGGGACCTACGAGCAGTACTTC. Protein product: CASSLSGTYEQYF. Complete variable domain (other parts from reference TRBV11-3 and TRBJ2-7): EAGVVQSPRYKIIEKKQPVAFWCNPISGHNTLYWYLQNLGQGPELLIRYENEEAVDDSQLPKDRFSAERLKGVDSTLKIQPAELGDSAVYLCASSLSGTYEQYFGPGTRLTVT.

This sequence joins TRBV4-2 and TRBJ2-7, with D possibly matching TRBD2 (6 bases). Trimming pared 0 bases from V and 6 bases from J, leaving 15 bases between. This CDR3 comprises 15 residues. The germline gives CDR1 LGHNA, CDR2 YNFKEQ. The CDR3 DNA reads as TGTGCCAGCAGCCAAGAGACCCAGCGGGTCGGCGAGCAGTACTTC. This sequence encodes CASSQETQRVGEQYF.

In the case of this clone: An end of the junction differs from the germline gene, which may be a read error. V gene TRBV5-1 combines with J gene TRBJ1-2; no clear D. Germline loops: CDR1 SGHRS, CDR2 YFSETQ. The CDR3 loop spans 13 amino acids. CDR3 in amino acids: CASSLDGNYGYTF. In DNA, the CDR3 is TGCGCCAGCAGTTTGGACGGTAACTATGGCTACACCTTC.

CDR3 sequence: CASSPGFETQYF. CDR3 DNA sequence: TGTGCCAGCTCACCAGGCTTCGAGACCCAGTACTTC. The genes are TRBV18 and TRBJ2-5; no definite D call. The ends were cut back, 2 bases at V and 5 bases at J, with 6 bases in the middle. The CDR3 sequence is 12 residues long. Germline V gene lookup returns CDR1 KGHSH and CDR2 LQKENI.

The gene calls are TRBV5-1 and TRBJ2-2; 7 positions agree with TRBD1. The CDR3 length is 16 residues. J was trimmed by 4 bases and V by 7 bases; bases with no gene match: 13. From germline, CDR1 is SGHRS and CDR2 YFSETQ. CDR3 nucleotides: TGCGCCAGCGGATTAAAGGGGGCTGGGACCACCGGGGAGCTGTTTTTT. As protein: CASGLKGAGTTGELFF.

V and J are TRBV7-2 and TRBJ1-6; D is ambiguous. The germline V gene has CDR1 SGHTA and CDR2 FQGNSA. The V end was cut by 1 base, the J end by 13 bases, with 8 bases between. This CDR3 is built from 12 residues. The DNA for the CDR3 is TGTGCCAGCAGCTTAGTCGGACTGCCCCTCCACTTT. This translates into CASSLVGLPLHF.

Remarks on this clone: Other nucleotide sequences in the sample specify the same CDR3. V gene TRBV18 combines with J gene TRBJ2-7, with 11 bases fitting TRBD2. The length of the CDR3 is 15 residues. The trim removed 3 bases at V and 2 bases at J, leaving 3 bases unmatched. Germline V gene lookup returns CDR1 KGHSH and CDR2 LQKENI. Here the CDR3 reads CASSPGTSGTYEQYF. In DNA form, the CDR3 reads TGTGCCAGCTCACCCGGGACTAGCGGTACCTACGAGCAGTACTTC.

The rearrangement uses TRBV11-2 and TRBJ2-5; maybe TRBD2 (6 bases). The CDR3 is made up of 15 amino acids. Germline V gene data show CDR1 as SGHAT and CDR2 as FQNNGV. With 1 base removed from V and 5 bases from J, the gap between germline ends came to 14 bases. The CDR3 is CASSLVGGRWETQYF. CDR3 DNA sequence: TGTGCCAGCAGCTTAGTTGGGGGGAGGTGGGAGACCCAGTACTTC.